This record covers a single TCR beta chain. This entry is derived from a study of CD8+ T cells in alopecia areata. Investigators isolated RNA and reverse transcribed it into cDNA to act as the sequencing template. Method: immunoSEQ multiplex PCR; TCRdb's copy keeps in-frame clones and lacks some. The table lists fewer than 250,000 clones, approximately 57% of them singletons. Treatment meaning: oral pan-JAK inhibitor, 5-10 mg twice daily. The CDR3 sequence is 14 residues long. The germline CDR1 and CDR2 sequences are LNHNV and YYDKDF (reference sequence). V was shortened by 1 base and J by 5 bases, with 11 bases between the two germline ends.

This TCR came from a human donor with alopecia areata. The source material was CD4+ T cells sorted from blood, sampled at week 24, from a patient treated with tofacitinib. This chain uses TRBV15 with TRBJ2-5; D perhaps matches TRBD2 (5 bases). CDR3 in DNA: TGTGCCACCAGCAGAGGTTCGGACTCGGAGACCCAGTACTTC. Translation gives CATSRGSDSETQYF.